Shown below are 26 T cell receptor beta chains from a single sample sequenced in a study of CD8+CD57+ T cells in acquired aplastic anemia. TCR beta VDJ and CDR3 profiles were obtained from a genomic DNA template. Each CDR3 protein is one row after TCRdb ran MiXCR on the reads. The sample carries hundreds of thousands of distinct CDR3 sequences, around 68% recorded once. Sequenced sample: sorted CD4+, CD8+, or CD8+CD57+ T cells (not recorded which) from PBMCs. The receptors were gathered from a human donor in good health, serving as a control.

This clonotype was counted ten times or more. V and J are TRBV30 and TRBJ1-2; the D gene is possibly TRBD1 (6 bases). The V gene lost 8 bases and the J gene lost 4 bases, with 14 bases spanning the gap. CDR3 length: 12 residues. Germline CDR1 GTSNPN, CDR2 SVGIG (reference sequence). Here the CDR3 DNA reads TGTGCCCCCCAGGGGTACAGCTATGGCTACACCTTC. Amino acids: CAPQGYSYGYTF.

This clonotype came up a few times. Possible read error: a much larger clone is one base away. V and J are TRBV5-1 and TRBJ2-1; possible D gene TRBD1, 5 bases. Germline V gene data show CDR1 as SGHRS and CDR2 as YFSETQ. This CDR3 contains 15 residues. For the CDR3, the DNA is TGCGCCGGCAGCTTGGCCAGGGATCGGAACAATGAGCAGTTCTTC. It yields the protein CAGSLARDRNNEQFF.

This clonotype was picked up a small number of times. It may be a read error: a sequence one base away is much more abundant. The V and J genes are TRBV7-2 and TRBJ2-2; D ambiguous. CDR1 and CDR2 (germline): SGHTA, FQGNSA. The CDR3 has 14 residues. CDR3: CVSSLDWDRGELFF. The CDR3 DNA is TGTGTCAGCAGCTTAGACTGGGATCGCGGGGAGCTGTTTTTT.

With respect to this clonotype: At one end, the junction sequence differs from germline, possibly due to a read error. The CDR3 is CASSPLGAEQPQF. CDR3 coding DNA: TGTGCCAGCAGCCCTCTTGGGGCCGAGCAGCCCCAGTTT. The chain combines TRBV2 with TRBJ2-5; D is possibly TRBD1 (5 bases). The CDR3 contains 13 residues. Germline V gives CDR1 SNHLY, CDR2 FYNNEI.

This clonotype came up many times. The chain joins TRBV5-6 to TRBJ2-6; D is ambiguous. V was clipped by 4 bases and J by 0 bases, with 14 bases between them. This CDR3 has 17 residues. The germline CDR1 and CDR2 sequences are SGHDT and YYEEEE. The CDR3 protein is CASSPTWVGSGANVLTF. The DNA for the CDR3 is TGTGCCAGCAGCCCAACATGGGTCGGCTCTGGGGCCAACGTCCTGACTTTC. Drawing the rest from reference TRBV5-6 and TRBJ2-6, the complete variable domain is DAGVTQSPTHLIKTRGQQVTLRCSPKSGHDTVSWYQQALGQGPQFIFQYYEEEERQRGNFPDRFSGHQFPNYSSELNVNALLLGDSALYLCASSPTWVGSGANVLTFGAGSRLTVL.

As for this clonotype: The CDR3 ends on some other residue instead of the conserved phenylalanine or tryptophan, so this is likely a read error. The chain is built from TRBV7-8 and TRBJ2-3; no clear D gene. Germline V gene sequence: CDR1 SGHVS, CDR2 FQNEAQ. V was shortened by 8 bases and J by 2 bases, with 5 bases between the two germline ends. This CDR3 has 11 amino acids. The chain's CDR3 is CASGFTDTQYL. CDR3 DNA sequence: TGTGCCAGCGGTTTCACAGATACGCAGTATTTG.

Regarding this clonotype: One end of the junction fails to match germline, which may point to a read error. The rearrangement joins TRBV12-3 or TRBV12-4 to TRBJ2-5, with TRBD1 matching over 7 bases. There are 14 residues in the CDR3. The CDR3 DNA follows: TGTGCCATCAGTTTGAGCGAGGGGGCGGAGACCCAGTACTTC. Protein: CAISLSEGAETQYF.

The genes are TRBV24-1 and TRBJ2-1, with D unclear. The germline V gene encodes CDR1 KGHDR and CDR2 SFDVKD. V was clipped by 4 bases and J by 3 bases, with 0 bases between them. CDR3 length: 11 residues. CDR3 protein: CATSDYNEQFF. The CDR3 bases are TGTGCCACCAGTGACTACAATGAGCAGTTCTTC.

J is TRBJ2-1 and V is TRBV12-5, with 7 bases matching TRBD2. V was pared by 2 bases and J by 5 bases, with 12 bases of the junction left unmatched. This CDR3 is 17 amino acids long. Germline CDR1 LGHNT, CDR2 FRNRAP. CDR3 DNA: TGTGCTAGTGGTTTGACCCCTGATGGGGGGGTGCACAATGAGCAGTTCTTC. This gives the protein CASGLTPDGGVHNEQFF.

V gene TRBV19 combines with J gene TRBJ1-1; TRBD1 matches at 9 bases. The CDR3 runs 16 residues. Germline V lookup: CDR1 LNHDA, CDR2 SQIVND (reference sequence). Trimming removed 5 bases from V and 2 bases from J; junction bases left unmatched: 9. This CDR3 is CASSRSRDRANTEAFF. CDR3 in DNA: TGTGCCAGTAGTCGGAGTCGGGACAGGGCAAACACTGAAGCTTTCTTT.

CDR3 DNA sequence: TGTGCCAGCAGACCTAACGGAGAGTTCAATGGCTACACCTTC. Translated, it gives CASRPNGEFNGYTF. V gene TRBV11-2 combines with J gene TRBJ1-2; no reliable D call. Trimming pared 6 bases from V and 6 bases from J, leaving 17 bases between. Germline V gene sequence: CDR1 SGHAT, CDR2 FQNNGV. The CDR3 has 14 amino acids.

This clonotype was seen repeatedly, ten times or more. This chain uses TRBV12-3 or TRBV12-4 with TRBJ1-1; the D gene is possibly TRBD1 (5 bases). The CDR3 loop spans 12 amino acids. The ends were cut back, 3 bases at V and 7 bases at J, with 9 bases in the middle. The CDR3 DNA sequence: TGTGCCAGCAGTTTCGTCCAGGGTGAAGCTTTCTTT. Translating gives CASSFVQGEAFF.

V usage is TRBV10-3 and J usage is TRBJ1-2; 11 nucleotides align to TRBD1. CDR3 length: 14 amino acids. V was pared by 4 bases and J by 8 bases, with 6 bases of the junction left unmatched. Germline CDR1 is ENHRY and CDR2 is SYGVKD. The CDR3 DNA is TGTGCCATCAGTGGGGGACAGGGGGTAGGCGGCTACACCTTC. It yields the protein CAISGGQGVGGYTF.

A few counts support this clonotype. A read error may produce the germline difference seen at one junction end. The rearrangement joins TRBV6-2 or TRBV6-3 to TRBJ2-2; 10 positions match TRBD1. The CDR3 is 15 residues long. CDR1 and CDR2 (germline): MNHEY, SVGEGT. CDR3: CAGSLRQGANGELFF. The CDR3 nucleotides read TGTGCCGGCAGTTTACGACAGGGGGCAAACGGGGAGCTGTTTTTT.

As regards this clonotype: The junction departs from germline at one end; a sequencing error may be responsible. V gene TRBV5-1 combines with J gene TRBJ2-5; perhaps TRBD1 as D (5 bases). This CDR3 has 13 amino acids. The germline gives CDR1 SGHRS, CDR2 YFSETQ. CDR3 in amino acids: CASSSSQGETQYF. The CDR3 DNA reads TGTGCCAGCAGCTCCTCCCAGGGAGAGACCCAGTACTTC.

CDR3 amino acids: CASSLIVDEQYF. In DNA, the CDR3 is TGTGCCAGCAGTTTAATCGTGGACGAGCAGTACTTC. The chain employs TRBV6-5 and TRBJ2-7; D remains unclear. Germline CDR1 and CDR2: MNHEY and SVGAGI. This CDR3 is 12 amino acids long. With 4 bases removed from V and 5 bases from J, the gap between germline ends came to 9 bases.

This clonotype was observed many times. The J gene is TRBJ1-1, the V gene TRBV5-1, with TRBD1 as a possible D gene (5 bases). The germline V gene has CDR1 SGHRS and CDR2 YFSETQ. There are 14 residues in the CDR3. Trimming took 0 bases from V and 5 from J, leaving 11 bases between them. This CDR3 reads CASSLAGGGTEAFF. The CDR3 DNA is TGCGCCAGCAGCTTGGCTGGGGGAGGGACTGAAGCTTTCTTT. Based on the CDR3 plus reference TRBV5-1 and TRBJ1-1, the full variable domain is KAGVTQTPRYLIKTRGQQVTLSCSPISGHRSVSWYQQTPGQGLQFLFEYFSETQRNKGNFPGRFSGRQFSNSRSEMNVSTLELGDSALYLCASSLAGGGTEAFFGQGTRLTVV.

This clonotype was found once. V and J are TRBV9 and TRBJ1-5; D ambiguous. CDR3 length: 14 amino acids. CDR1 is SGDLS and CDR2 is YYNGEE in the germline V gene. Trimming removed 4 bases from V and 16 bases from J, with 24 bases in between. Here the CDR3 reads CASSPHRAPQHHHF. The CDR3 DNA is TGTGCCAGCAGCCCCCACAGAGCACCCCAGCACCATCATTTT.

V usage is TRBV12-3 or TRBV12-4 and J usage is TRBJ1-5; possible D gene TRBD1, 5 bases. The CDR3 loop spans 17 amino acids. V shed 10 bases and J shed 4 bases, with 26 bases lying between them. CDR3 loop: CATRSALPGLNNQPQHF. In DNA form, the CDR3 reads TGTGCCACCAGGTCAGCACTACCGGGACTGAATAATCAGCCCCAGCATTTT.

This clonotype was picked up one time. The chain employs TRBV7-2 and TRBJ2-4; maybe TRBD1 (5 bases). The ends were cut back, 5 bases at V and 15 bases at J, with 26 bases in the middle. CDR3 length: 15 amino acids. Germline V gives CDR1 SGHTA, CDR2 FQGNSA. The CDR3 sequence: CASSPRDSSTNITYF. DNA for the CDR3: TGTGCCAGCAGCCCTCGCGACAGCAGCACAAACATTACGTACTTC.

As regards this clonotype: Mismatch with germline at one junction end may stem from a read error. The V call is TRBV19, the J call TRBJ1-4, with a weak D call TRBD1 (6 bases). The CDR3 loop spans 14 amino acids. Germline lookup yields CDR1 LNHDA and CDR2 SQIVND (reference sequence). The CDR3 protein is CASSPRGAYQPQLF. CDR3 DNA sequence: TGTGCCAGTAGCCCTCGGGGGGCGTATCAGCCCCAGCTTTTT.

The J gene is TRBJ1-1, the V gene TRBV12-3 or TRBV12-4; D is undetermined. Trimming pared 5 bases from V and 4 bases from J, leaving 17 bases between. The CDR3 totals 15 residues. Here the CDR3 reads CASSRARGGSTEAFF. CDR3 sequence (DNA): TGTGCCAGCAGTCGAGCTCGGGGTGGAAGCACTGAAGCTTTCTTT.

This clonotype was picked up one time. V usage is TRBV20-1 and J usage is TRBJ2-5, with D hard to call. Trimming removed 3 bases at V and 7 bases at J, with 15 bases between. Germline CDR1 DFQATT, CDR2 SNEGSKA (reference sequence). CDR3 size: 13 residues. Here the CDR3 reads CSASALSGRTQYF. The CDR3 bases are TGCAGTGCTAGTGCCCTGTCTGGACGGACCCAGTACTTC.

This clonotype came up many times. The CDR3 coding sequence is TGTGCCAGCAGTTTAGCGAGACAGGGGGCGAGCGGCTACACCTTC. Its translation is CASSLARQGASGYTF. The chain recombines TRBV12-3 or TRBV12-4 with TRBJ1-2, with 10 bases matching TRBD1. V dropped 0 bases and J dropped 8; count of bases not matched to a gene: 6. The CDR3 covers 15 residues.

Regarding this clonotype: This CDR3 is missing its conserved last phenylalanine or tryptophan, likely due to a read error. Because the CDR3's place on the DNA is in doubt, the DNA is left out and the CDR3 is given as listed by TCRdb. V and J are TRBV2 and TRBJ2-7. CDR1 is SNHLY and CDR2 is FYNNEI in the germline V gene. The CDR3 has 12 amino acids, counting both end residues. Here the CDR3 reads CASSVWARQPCL.

The chain couples TRBV11-2 to TRBJ2-7; 7 bases line up with TRBD1. CDR1 is SGHAT and CDR2 is FQNNGV in the germline V gene. V gave up 5 bases and J gave up 3 bases; unmatched junction bases: 7. This CDR3 has 14 amino acids. The CDR3 reads CASSPRGGLYEQYF. Here the CDR3 DNA reads TGTGCCAGCAGCCCGAGAGGGGGCCTCTACGAGCAGTACTTC.